This is a list of T cell receptor beta chains from one sample in a study of PD-1 blockade in classical Hodgkin lymphoma. The protocol was immunoSEQ multiplex PCR, while the TCRdb copy is restricted to in-frame clones and leaves out a portion. The repertoire holds more than 45,000 clones, 80% to 95% seen once, with more than 9% in the top ten. This specimen consisted of peripheral blood mononuclear cells (PBMCs), obtained before the second cycle of nivolumab. The source of these receptors is a human donor with classical Hodgkin lymphoma. Both conserved end residues are part of each CDR3. Fields, in order: clone size, V gene, J gene, D gene, CDR3 DNA, CDR3 protein. D genes are given only for firm matches. The size of a clone is reported for some rows only, either as once, few or many, or as a class for expanded clones.

size: -
V: TRBV28
J: TRBJ2-1
D: TRBD2
DNA: TGTGCCAGCGCACGGGAGGCAGACAATGAGCAGTTCTTC
CDR3: CASAREADNEQFF

size: -
V: TRBV9
J: TRBJ1-2
D: TRBD1
DNA: TGTGCCAGCAGCCCACAACCGGGGACAGGAGATGGCTACACCTTC
CDR3: CASSPQPGTGDGYTF

size: -
V: TRBV9
J: TRBJ1-1
D: TRBD1
DNA: TGTGCCAGCAGCGGACAGGGGTTGAACACTGAAGCTTTCTTT
CDR3: CASSGQGLNTEAFF

size: -
V: TRBV5-1
J: TRBJ2-5
D: -
DNA: TGCGCCAGCAGTAGTTCCCAAGAGACCCAGTACTTC
CDR3: CASSSSQETQYF

size: -
V: TRBV15
J: TRBJ2-5
D: -
DNA: TGTGCCACCAGCAGAGATACAGGACAAGAGACCCAGTACTTC
CDR3: CATSRDTGQETQYF

size: -
V: TRBV27
J: TRBJ2-7
D: -
DNA: TGTGCCAGCAGGGACACCTCCTACGAGCAGTACTTC
CDR3: CASRDTSYEQYF

size: -
V: TRBV19
J: TRBJ2-3
D: -
DNA: TGTGCCAGTATCGGGCTAGATACGCAGTATTTT
CDR3: CASIGLDTQYF

size: -
V: TRBV29-1
J: TRBJ2-4
D: -
DNA: TGCAGCGTTGTGGACAGTCTTATGGGCAAAAACATTCAGTACTTC
CDR3: CSVVDSLMGKNIQYF

size: once
V: TRBV19
J: TRBJ1-5
D: -
DNA: TGTGCCAGTAGTGAGGGACGGTATAGCAATCAGCCCCAGCATTTT
CDR3: CASSEGRYSNQPQHF

size: -
V: TRBV25-1
J: TRBJ2-1
D: TRBD1
DNA: TGTGCCAGCAGTGCCGGACAGGGGACCGGGGGGCAGTTCTTC
CDR3: CASSAGQGTGGQFF

size: -
V: TRBV7-8
J: TRBJ1-2
D: -
DNA: TGTGCCAGCAGCTTAGAGGGACTACTTTTACACTATGGCTACACCTTC
CDR3: CASSLEGLLLHYGYTF

size: -
V: TRBV5-1
J: TRBJ2-1
D: TRBD2
DNA: TGCGCCAGCAGCTTGAGCCCTAGCGGTGACAATGAGCAGTTCTTC
CDR3: CASSLSPSGDNEQFF

size: -
V: TRBV11-1
J: TRBJ2-5
D: -
DNA: TGTGCCAGCAGCGGTAGACAGGTTCCGCAGGAGGCCCAGTACTTC
CDR3: CASSGRQVPQEAQYF

size: -
V: TRBV11-2
J: TRBJ1-2
D: -
DNA: TGTGCCAGCAGCATTAGCCCGGACAGAAATTACACCTTC
CDR3: CASSISPDRNYTF

size: -
V: TRBV5-1
J: TRBJ1-1
D: -
DNA: TGCGCCAGCAGCGGAGACAGGTCCCGTGAAGCTTTCTTT
CDR3: CASSGDRSREAFF

size: -
V: TRBV19
J: TRBJ2-7
D: -
DNA: TGTGCCAGTAGTACCAAAGGGGCAGGGTTACTCACCTACGAGCAGTACTTC
CDR3: CASSTKGAGLLTYEQYF

size: once
V: TRBV19
J: TRBJ1-2
D: TRBD1
DNA: TGTGCCAGTAGCCCCTCGTCCACAGGGGCCCCCTTAGGCTACACCTTC
CDR3: CASSPSSTGAPLGYTF

size: -
V: TRBV19
J: TRBJ2-3
D: TRBD1
DNA: TGTGCCAGTAGTGAGACAGGGGCTTGGTCCACAGATACGCAGTATTTT
CDR3: CASSETGAWSTDTQYF

size: -
V: TRBV7-3
J: TRBJ2-2
D: -
DNA: TGTGCCACCGCCGGGACACAGAACACCGGGGAGCTGTTTTTT
CDR3: CATAGTQNTGELFF

size: -
V: TRBV5-4
J: TRBJ1-6
D: -
DNA: TGTGCCAGCAGCTTGGCAGAAGGGTGGGTTACTTCACCCCTCCACTTT
CDR3: CASSLAEGWVTSPLHF

size: -
V: TRBV4-3
J: TRBJ2-1
D: -
DNA: TGCGCCAGCAGCCAAGGGTTTCGACAGAAAGGGCCCAATGAGCAGTTCTTC
CDR3: CASSQGFRQKGPNEQFF

size: -
V: TRBV2
J: TRBJ1-1
D: -
DNA: TGTGCCAGCAGTCAAGGGGTCGCTGAAGCTTTCTTT
CDR3: CASSQGVAEAFF

size: -
V: TRBV21-1
J: TRBJ1-1
D: -
DNA: TGTGCCAGCAGCGGCCGGACAGGGGGCCACACTGAAGCTTTCTTT
CDR3: CASSGRTGGHTEAFF

size: -
V: TRBV18
J: TRBJ2-3
D: -
DNA: TGTGCCAGCTCGTCAGGACTGGCGAGCACAGATACGCAGTATTTT
CDR3: CASSSGLASTDTQYF

size: -
V: TRBV7-9
J: TRBJ1-3
D: -
DNA: TGTGCCAGCAGCTTAGGAGGGCCCATCTCTGGAAACACCATATATTTT
CDR3: CASSLGGPISGNTIYF

size: -
V: TRBV4-2
J: TRBJ2-3
D: -
DNA: TGTGCCAGCAGCCCCACTAGTGAGGTCACAGATACGCAGTATTTT
CDR3: CASSPTSEVTDTQYF

size: once
V: TRBV28
J: TRBJ1-4
D: TRBD1
DNA: TGTGCCAGCAGTGAATTGACAGGGGGCGAAACTAATGAAAAACTGTTTTTT
CDR3: CASSELTGGETNEKLFF

size: once
V: TRBV6-5
J: TRBJ1-1
D: TRBD1
DNA: TGTGCCAGCAGTTACACGCACAGGGGGCTCCCTGAAGCTTTCTTT
CDR3: CASSYTHRGLPEAFF

size: -
V: TRBV9
J: TRBJ1-6
D: TRBD1
DNA: TGTGCCAGCAGCGTAGATGGACAGGGGACGTCACCCCTCCACTTT
CDR3: CASSVDGQGTSPLHF

size: -
V: TRBV7-3
J: TRBJ2-2
D: TRBD1
DNA: TGTGCCAGCAGCTTGAGGGACAGCACGAACACCGGGGAGCTGTTTTTT
CDR3: CASSLRDSTNTGELFF

size: -
V: TRBV5-1
J: TRBJ1-1
D: TRBD1
DNA: TGCGCCAGCAGCTTCCTCACAGGGGGAAGGGGCTCTGAAGCTTTCTTT
CDR3: CASSFLTGGRGSEAFF